One sample yielded the 8 T cell receptor beta chains listed below, sequenced in a study of cytomegalovirus exposure and HLA in healthy donors. The PCR contained 60 Vbeta and 13 Jbeta primers. Clones were sequenced by immunoSEQ multiplex PCR, and TCRdb holds only the in-frame ones, with some missing. The table records 170,000 or so clones, 78% of them present only once. The sequenced material came from PBMCs. These receptors came from a woman between 45 and 65 years old in good health and CMV-seropositive.

The chain has TRBV11-3 and TRBJ2-1; the D gene is possibly TRBD2 (5 bases). Deletions cut 5 bases from V and 5 bases from J, with 19 bases between. The CDR3 has 16 residues. CDR1 and CDR2 (germline): SGHNT, YENEEA. As DNA, the CDR3 is TGTGCCAGCAGCAAAGGTATCGTCCCCGGGGACAATGAGCAGTTCTTC. It translates to CASSKGIVPGDNEQFF.

This clone was seen a handful of times. The V gene is TRBV7-6, the J gene TRBJ2-3, with 12 bases fitting TRBD2. CDR3 length: 16 amino acids. Trimming cost V 4 bases and J 7 bases; bases outside gene matches: 9. Per germline, CDR1 SGHVS and CDR2 FNYEAQ. The CDR3 DNA is TGTGCCAGCAGCTCATCCCTAGCGGGGGGGCCAAATACGCAGTATTTT. Its protein product is CASSSSLAGGPNTQYF.

V and J are TRBV18 and TRBJ1-6, with TRBD1 matching 8 bases. J was trimmed by 5 bases and V by 5 bases; bases with no gene match: 8. This CDR3 has 16 residues. Germline CDR1 and CDR2: KGHSH and LQKENI. The CDR3 DNA reads TGTGCCAGCTCAGGACAGGGAAGTAAAAATAATTCACCCCTCCACTTT. Protein: CASSGQGSKNNSPLHF.

V gene TRBV30 combines with J gene TRBJ1-3; 10 bases fit TRBD1. Trimming cost V 0 bases and J 4 bases; bases outside gene matches: 15. This CDR3 is built from 19 residues. The germline gives CDR1 GTSNPN, CDR2 SVGIG (reference sequence). The CDR3 loop reads CAWSVLRGQGTLRGNTIYF. CDR3 DNA: TGTGCCTGGAGTGTACTTCGGGGACAGGGGACGCTCCGGGGAAACACCATATATTTT. The complete variable domain, with remaining parts taken from reference TRBV30 and TRBJ1-3, reads SQTIHQWPATLVQPVGSPLSLECTVEGTSNPNLYWYRQAAGRGLQLLFYSVGIGQISSEVPQNLSASRPQDRQFILSSKKLLLSDSGFYLCAWSVLRGQGTLRGNTIYFGEGSWLTVV.

This chain uses TRBV5-4 with TRBJ2-2, with a weak D call TRBD1 (5 bases). From germline, CDR1 is SGHNT and CDR2 YYREEE (reference sequence). This CDR3 spans 14 amino acids. V gave up 0 bases and J gave up 6 bases, with 9 bases separating them. CDR3 sequence (DNA): TGTGCCAGCAGCTTGGACAGGATCGCCGGGGAGCTGTTTTTT. Translating gives CASSLDRIAGELFF. Combining the CDR3 with reference TRBV5-4 and TRBJ2-2 gives the whole variable domain ETGVTQSPTHLIKTRGQQVTLRCSSQSGHNTVSWYQQALGQGPQFIFQYYREEENGRGNFPPRFSGLQFPNYSSELNVNALELDDSALYLCASSLDRIAGELFFGEGSRLTVL.

The chain recombines TRBV4-1 with TRBJ2-7, with D possibly matching TRBD2 (7 bases). Germline V gives CDR1 MGHRA, CDR2 YSYEKL. This CDR3 region has 15 residues. Trimming pared 1 base from V and 3 bases from J, leaving 13 bases between. The CDR3 sequence is CASSQGGGSFYEQYF. The CDR3 nucleotides read TGCGCCAGCAGCCAAGGGGGGGGCAGCTTCTACGAGCAGTACTTC.

The chain combines TRBV6-6 with TRBJ1-5; D is uncertain. The germline V and J ends were trimmed by 6 bases and 0 bases, with 6 bases remaining between them. Per germline, CDR1 MNHNY and CDR2 SVGAGI (reference sequence). CDR3 length: 13 amino acids. The CDR3 sequence is CASRRDSNQPQHF. CDR3 nucleotides: TGTGCCAGCAGGCGAGATAGCAATCAGCCCCAGCATTTT.

This clone was picked up a small number of times. The rearrangement uses TRBV13 and TRBJ1-2, with D perhaps matching TRBD1 (6 bases). This CDR3 region has 14 residues. Trimming removed 4 bases from V and 2 bases from J, with 11 bases in between. CDR1 is PRHDT, CDR2 FYEKMQ, per germline (reference sequence). The CDR3 sequence is CASSSYQGNYGYTF. The DNA of the CDR3 is TGTGCCAGCAGCTCATATCAGGGGAACTATGGCTACACCTTC.